Presented here are 10 T cell receptor beta chains from one specimen sequenced in a study of Graves' ophthalmopathy and Graves' hyperthyroidism. RNA transcripts were the source from which TCR beta CDR3 regions were amplified. After a first-round RT-PCR with HTBI primers, a second-round multiplex PCR was run. From the multiplex PCR reads, TCRdb called clonotypes with MiXCR, one entry per CDR3 protein. The data contain 400,000 or so distinct CDR3 sequences, roughly 15% of them singletons. Sample: peripheral blood. Every receptor here comes from an adult woman with stable Graves' hyperthyroidism.

This clonotype was detected many times. This sequence joins TRBV28 and TRBJ2-5; TRBD1 or TRBD2 may be the D gene (5 bases each). Trimming left V 3 bases short and J 2 bases short, with 16 bases between. From germline, CDR1 is MDHEN and CDR2 SYDVKM. The CDR3 is 16 amino acids. CDR3 amino acids: CASSFGATGNQETQYF. The CDR3 DNA sequence: TGTGCCAGCAGTTTTGGGGCCACGGGAAATCAAGAGACCCAGTACTTC.

In regard to this clonotype: The junction departs from the called germline gene at one end, perhaps through a read error. The chain uses TRBV7-3 and TRBJ1-5; no clear D gene. CDR1 is SGHTA, CDR2 FQGTGA, per germline. The CDR3 has 13 amino acids. The DNA of the CDR3 is TGTTCCAGCAGCTTAGCAGGAAATCAGCCCCAGCATTTT. The encoded protein is CSSSLAGNQPQHF.

The table lists this clonotype with a count of one. The chain has TRBV19 and TRBJ1-2; D remains ambiguous. Trimming took off 4 bases at V and 2 bases at J, with 14 bases between the two ends. The CDR3 is 15 amino acids. In germline, CDR1 is LNHDA, CDR2 SQIVND (reference sequence). CDR3 protein: CASSREEPVNYGYTF. CDR3 DNA: TGTGCCAGTAGTAGGGAAGAACCAGTAAACTATGGCTACACCTTC.

The table lists this clonotype with many counts. The chain employs TRBV19 and TRBJ2-7; a weak D match, TRBD2 (5 bases). Germline V gives CDR1 LNHDA, CDR2 SQIVND (reference sequence). With 10 bases removed from V and 7 bases from J, the gap between germline ends came to 14 bases. The length of the CDR3 is 11 residues. CDR3 sequence: CATRTTGEQYF. The CDR3 DNA reads TGTGCCACTAGGACGACGGGAGAGCAGTACTTC.

V usage is TRBV29-1 and J usage is TRBJ2-7; no clear D gene. CDR1 and CDR2 (germline): SQVTM, ANQGSEA. The CDR3 is 13 amino acids. V shed 6 bases and J shed 2 bases, with 14 bases lying between them. CDR3 nucleotide sequence: TGCAGCGTGCGGAGTCCTAGGGCCTACGAGCAGTACTTC. This encodes CSVRSPRAYEQYF.

This clonotype was seen ten or more times. V and J are TRBV12-3 or TRBV12-4 and TRBJ2-7; TRBD2 agrees at 11 bases. The ends lost 2 bases at V and 5 bases at J; junction bases unmatched: 5. The CDR3 consists of 15 residues. The CDR3 reads CASSLYASGRNEQYF. For the CDR3, the DNA is TGTGCCAGCAGTTTATACGCTAGCGGGAGGAACGAGCAGTACTTC.

The chain employs TRBV27 and TRBJ2-7, with 15 bases fitting TRBD2. V was clipped by 5 bases and J by 5 bases; unmatched bases: 16. The V gene's germline CDR1 is MNHEY and CDR2 SMNVEV (reference sequence). The CDR3 covers 19 residues. The CDR3 region has the DNA TGTGCCAGCAGTCCGAGACTATGGACTAGCGGGAGGGACGTAGACGAGCAGTACGTC. This codes for CASSPRLWTSGRDVDEQYV.

V and J are TRBV6-1 and TRBJ1-2; 7 positions agree with TRBD1. V dropped 8 bases and J dropped 2; count of bases not matched to a gene: 5. The length of the CDR3 is 13 residues. Germline V gives CDR1 MNHNS, CDR2 SASEGT. CDR3 nucleotide sequence: TGTGCCAGCGAGCAGGGACAGAACTATGGCTACACCTTC. Its protein is CASEQGQNYGYTF.

Many counts were recorded for this clonotype. The CDR3 DNA is TGTGCCAGTAGAGGGACGGTTTACTATGGCTACACCTTC. It specifies CASRGTVYYGYTF. This rearrangement joins TRBV19 to TRBJ1-2; D possibly corresponds to TRBD1 (5 bases). The germline V gene encodes CDR1 LNHDA and CDR2 SQIVND (reference sequence). The V end lost 6 bases, the J end lost 3 bases, and 11 bases lay between the germline ends. The length of the CDR3 is 13 residues.

This clonotype was recorded at least ten times. This chain connects TRBV30 to TRBJ1-1; unclear D gene. Germline V CDR1 and CDR2: GTSNPN, SVGIG (reference sequence). This CDR3 contains 13 residues. Trimming stripped 6 bases from V and 0 bases from J, with 11 bases between. The CDR3 DNA reads TGTGCCTGCTCGAAGGGTTTGAACACTGAAGCTTTCTTT. It codes for CACSKGLNTEAFF.